These 29 T cell receptor beta chains were all obtained from the same sample, sequenced in a study of shared clonotypes between healthy human individuals. Here immunoSEQ multiplex PCR was the method, and the copy in TCRdb shows in-frame clones only, minus some. The table has 1.5 million to 2.5 million clones, roughly 95% seen once. Naive CD8 cells lacked CD45RO and underwent positive selection for CCR7, leaving out terminally differentiated effector memory CD45RA+ cells. The sequenced sample was naive CD8+ T cells sorted from blood. Receptors were obtained from a man between 18 and 29 years old in good health.

J is TRBJ2-7 and V is TRBV4-2; D possibly corresponds to TRBD1 (6 bases). Germline V gene data show CDR1 as LGHNA and CDR2 as YNFKEQ. V lost 2 bases and J lost 2, with 16 bases in between. This CDR3 region has 16 residues. The CDR3 is CASSQFEGGETYEQYF. The CDR3 nucleotides are TGTGCCAGCAGCCAATTTGAAGGGGGAGAAACCTACGAGCAGTACTTC.

This sequence joins TRBV5-6 and TRBJ1-1, with a tentative D call TRBD1 (5 bases). The CDR3 runs 15 residues. Between the trimmed V and J ends, which lost 0 bases and 0 bases, there was a span of 9 bases. Germline V gene lookup returns CDR1 SGHDT and CDR2 YYEEEE. CDR3 DNA: TGTGCCAGCAGCTTGGCCTGGGGCATGAACACTGAAGCTTTCTTT. It translates to CASSLAWGMNTEAFF.

J is TRBJ2-3 and V is TRBV4-3; 7 positions agree with TRBD2. The V gene's germline CDR1 is LGHNA and CDR2 YSLEER. V lost 0 bases, J lost 3 bases, and 15 bases stayed unmatched. There are 19 residues in the CDR3. The CDR3, as DNA: TGCGCCAGCAGCCAAGAAGGCCCGCATGGGGAGGGAAGGACAGATACGCAGTATTTT. Residues: CASSQEGPHGEGRTDTQYF.

This chain joins TRBV4-1 and TRBJ1-5; no firm D call. Germline loops: CDR1 MGHRA, CDR2 YSYEKL. The CDR3 runs 17 residues. Trimming removed 0 bases at V and 3 bases at J, with 15 bases between. CDR3 protein: CASSQDKEGYINQPQHF. The CDR3 DNA sequence: TGCGCCAGCAGCCAAGATAAAGAGGGCTATATCAATCAGCCCCAGCATTTT.

The genes are TRBV4-1 and TRBJ2-7; possibly TRBD2 for D (5 bases). This CDR3 has 16 amino acids. Looked up from germline, CDR1 is MGHRA and CDR2 is YSYEKL. Trimming removed 2 bases at V and 2 bases at J, with 16 bases between. In nucleotides, the CDR3 is TGCGCCAGCAGCCAATCCAGTGTAGCGCGTACCTACGAGCAGTACTTC. It yields the protein CASSQSSVARTYEQYF.

Only one count was recorded for this clone. J is TRBJ2-3 and V is TRBV7-8; D is perhaps TRBD1 (6 bases). V was shortened by 5 bases and J by 6 bases, with 15 bases between the two germline ends. Germline-derived CDR1 and CDR2 are SGHVS and FQNEAQ. The CDR3 is made up of 14 amino acids. The CDR3 here is CASSRGGGMDTQYF. The CDR3 DNA is TGTGCCAGCAGCCGCGGTGGGGGCATGGATACGCAGTATTTT.

To note about this clone: Germline and junction disagree at one end, which may indicate a read error. V usage is TRBV7-7 and J usage is TRBJ2-5; D is ambiguous. The length of the CDR3 is 15 residues. CDR1 SSHAT and CDR2 FNYEAQ come from the germline V gene (reference sequence). The CDR3 reads CASSLNPILGETQYF. The CDR3 DNA reads TGTGCTAGCAGCTTAAATCCGATACTGGGAGAGACCCAGTACTTC.

The CDR3: CASSDRQGSTDTQYF. The CDR3 coding sequence is TGTGCCAGCAGCGACCGACAGGGCTCCACAGATACGCAGTATTTT. V usage is TRBV7-6 and J usage is TRBJ2-3; TRBD1 matches 7 bases. Germline V CDR1 and CDR2: SGHVS, FNYEAQ. V gave up 5 bases and J gave up 2 bases; unmatched junction bases: 7. The CDR3 loop spans 15 amino acids.

The chain carries TRBV5-6 and TRBJ2-3; D uncertain. This CDR3 comprises 18 residues. From germline, CDR1 is SGHDT and CDR2 YYEEEE. Trimming shortened V by 0 bases and J by 0 bases, and 17 bases separated the two germline ends. CDR3 in amino acids: CASSLDFPTPRSTDTQYF. The DNA for the CDR3 is TGTGCCAGCAGCTTGGATTTCCCTACGCCTCGTAGCACAGATACGCAGTATTTT. The whole variable domain, filled in from reference TRBV5-6 and TRBJ2-3, reads DAGVTQSPTHLIKTRGQQVTLRCSPKSGHDTVSWYQQALGQGPQFIFQYYEEEERQRGNFPDRFSGHQFPNYSSELNVNALLLGDSALYLCASSLDFPTPRSTDTQYFGPGTRLTVL.

J is TRBJ2-5 and V is TRBV7-2, with D uncertain. V gave up 5 bases and J gave up 5 bases, with 15 bases separating them. Per the germline V gene, CDR1 is SGHTA and CDR2 is FQGNSA. The CDR3 has 14 amino acids. CDR3 protein: CASSNPTGRETQYF. In DNA form, the CDR3 reads TGTGCCAGCAGCAACCCGACCGGTCGGGAGACCCAGTACTTC.

V and J are TRBV18 and TRBJ2-7, with 7 bases that match TRBD2. V shed 3 bases, J shed 3 bases, and the junction held 5 bases outside the gene matches. The CDR3 is 14 amino acids. Germline CDR1 is KGHSH and CDR2 is LQKENI. The CDR3 region is CASSPWGGNYEQYF. Written as DNA, the CDR3 is TGTGCCAGCTCACCCTGGGGGGGGAACTACGAGCAGTACTTC.

In regard to this clone: In the same sample, other DNA sequences code for this CDR3. This chain joins TRBV6-1 and TRBJ2-7; 7 bases match TRBD2. V gave up 1 base and J gave up 3 bases; unmatched junction bases: 3. Per germline, CDR1 MNHNS and CDR2 SASEGT. This CDR3 region has 14 residues. The CDR3 DNA is TGTGCCAGCAGTGAAGGGGGGGGAGGCTACGAGCAGTACTTC. Its protein product is CASSEGGGGYEQYF.

This clone was seen just once. The same CDR3 can be traced to other DNA sequences in this sample. The V and J genes are TRBV9 and TRBJ2-3; D is ambiguous. This CDR3 contains 11 residues. Trimming pared 0 bases from V and 6 bases from J, leaving 2 bases between. CDR1 and CDR2 (germline): SGDLS, YYNGEE. The CDR3: CASSVADTQYF. The CDR3 nucleotides are TGTGCCAGCAGCGTAGCCGATACGCAGTATTTT.

The chain combines TRBV2 with TRBJ2-7; TRBD2 might be the D (6 bases). The CDR3 totals 14 residues. The germline V gene encodes CDR1 SNHLY and CDR2 FYNNEI. V was pared by 5 bases and J by 2 bases, with 13 bases between. CDR3 sequence: CASSWLALTYEQYF. CDR3 bases: TGTGCCAGCAGTTGGCTAGCGCTCACCTACGAGCAGTACTTC.

This clone appeared a single time. V is TRBV6-5 and J is TRBJ2-7; D not resolved. Germline lookup yields CDR1 MNHEY and CDR2 SVGAGI. Trimming left V 2 bases short and J 3 bases short, with 8 bases between. CDR3 length: 13 amino acids. CDR3 sequence: CASSYGLIYEQYF. As DNA, the CDR3 is TGTGCCAGCAGTTACGGGTTGATCTACGAGCAGTACTTC.

The rearrangement links TRBV21-1 to TRBJ2-3; the D call of TRBD1 is as the table states it, not checked on the DNA. TRBV21-1 is a known pseudogene. The CDR3 is 14 amino acids. CDR3 sequence: CASRGHTSTDTQYF. DNA for the CDR3: TGTGCCAGCAGGGGACATACGAGCACAGATACGCAGTATTTT.

The chain employs TRBV7-8 and TRBJ1-5; TRBD1 is a possible D gene (5 bases). Trimming stripped 1 base from V and 0 bases from J, with 10 bases between. The CDR3 covers 16 residues. Germline V gives CDR1 SGHVS, CDR2 FQNEAQ. CDR3 nucleotides: TGTGCCAGCAGCTTAGAGTCAGGGTATAGCAATCAGCCCCAGCATTTT. It is translated as CASSLESGYSNQPQHF.

The chain employs TRBV5-1 and TRBJ2-1; TRBD2 matches at 9 bases. The CDR3 has 18 residues. Germline values: CDR1 SGHRS, CDR2 YFSETQ. V dropped 3 bases and J dropped 8; count of bases not matched to a gene: 18. CDR3 nucleotides: TGCGCCAGCAGCTCCATCCAGACTAGCGGCAAATTAGTGGATGAGCAGTTCTTC. Amino acids: CASSSIQTSGKLVDEQFF. The full variable domain, in which reference TRBV5-1 and TRBJ2-1 provide the parts outside the CDR3, is KAGVTQTPRYLIKTRGQQVTLSCSPISGHRSVSWYQQTPGQGLQFLFEYFSETQRNKGNFPGRFSGRQFSNSRSEMNVSTLELGDSALYLCASSSIQTSGKLVDEQFFGPGTRLTVL.

This sequence joins TRBV30 and TRBJ2-7; D may match TRBD1 or TRBD2 (5 bases each). Germline V lookup: CDR1 GTSNPN, CDR2 SVGIG (reference sequence). The CDR3 totals 14 residues. Trimming cost V 5 bases and J 6 bases, with 20 bases left between them. In DNA form, the CDR3 reads TGTGCCTGGGGATCCGGGACCGCCTTTCGCGAGCAGTACTTC. As protein: CAWGSGTAFREQYF.

This chain connects TRBV2 to TRBJ2-3, with a possible D match to TRBD2 (5 bases). V lost 11 bases, J lost 2 bases, and 14 bases lay in between. CDR1 and CDR2 from the germline V gene are SNHLY and FYNNEI. CDR3 size: 13 residues. The CDR3 nucleotides are TGTGCCGGGAGTAGCGTTCCCACAGATACGCAGTATTTT. Translation gives CAGSSVPTDTQYF.

This chain connects TRBV29-1 to TRBJ2-3; weak D call: TRBD1 (6 bases). V was clipped by 4 bases and J by 4 bases, with 12 bases between them. CDR1 is SQVTM and CDR2 is ANQGSEA in the germline V gene. This CDR3 comprises 13 residues. This chain's CDR3 is CSVGTGTADTQYF. DNA for the CDR3: TGCAGCGTTGGAACAGGGACGGCAGATACGCAGTATTTT.

The DNA for the CDR3 is TGTGCCAGCATCCTCGGAGGGGCCGGGGAGCTGTTTTTT. Translated, it gives CASILGGAGELFF. The chain uses TRBV5-6 and TRBJ2-2, with D maybe TRBD2 (6 bases). The CDR3 is 13 residues long. Germline V gives CDR1 SGHDT, CDR2 YYEEEE. V dropped 6 bases and J dropped 6 bases, with 12 bases sitting between them.

This chain links TRBV30 with TRBJ2-4, with 9 bases lining up with TRBD1. This CDR3 has 16 residues. With V trimmed by 0 bases and J by 1 base, 4 bases remained unmatched. Germline CDR1 GTSNPN, CDR2 SVGIG (reference sequence). The CDR3 bases are TGTGCCTGGAGTGTAACAGGGGGCCTCGCCAAAAACATTCAGTACTTC. Residues: CAWSVTGGLAKNIQYF.

This clone was observed a single time. V and J are TRBV10-1 and TRBJ2-3; D is perhaps TRBD2 (6 bases). Per the germline V gene, CDR1 is WNHNN and CDR2 is SYGVQD (reference sequence). Trimming left V 5 bases short and J 0 bases short, with 15 bases between. The CDR3 spans 16 residues. DNA of the CDR3: TGCGCCAGCAGTCCTCTTAGCGGAGCTAGCACAGATACGCAGTATTTT. It codes for CASSPLSGASTDTQYF.

The chain is built from TRBV6-5 and TRBJ1-2; D gene ambiguous. Germline V gene lookup returns CDR1 MNHEY and CDR2 SVGAGI. The CDR3 is 10 residues long. The V end was cut by 6 bases, the J end by 12 bases, with 11 bases between. The DNA of the CDR3 is TGTGCCAGCAGAGAAGGGTGGGACACCTTC. Its protein product is CASREGWDTF.

The gene calls are TRBV4-3 and TRBJ2-5; D may be TRBD2 (6 bases). This CDR3 has 15 residues. Germline V CDR1 and CDR2: LGHNA, YSLEER. V was cut by 0 bases and J by 5 bases, with 13 bases left in between. This CDR3 is CASSQETSRGETQYF. As DNA, the CDR3 is TGCGCCAGCAGCCAAGAAACTAGCCGGGGGGAGACCCAGTACTTC.

V and J are TRBV29-1 and TRBJ2-3, with 9 bases lining up with TRBD1. Germline CDR1 SQVTM, CDR2 ANQGSEA. This CDR3 has 16 amino acids. V dropped 6 bases and J dropped 2; count of bases not matched to a gene: 12. The CDR3: CSVGRDRALYTDTQYF. In DNA, the CDR3 is TGCAGCGTCGGAAGGGACAGGGCCCTCTACACAGATACGCAGTATTTT.

This clone came up a few times. The rearrangement joins TRBV19 to TRBJ1-1; D gene unclear. The germline CDR1 and CDR2 sequences are LNHDA and SQIVND (reference sequence). Between the trimmed V and J ends, which lost 5 bases and 0 bases, there was a span of 10 bases. There are 14 residues in the CDR3. The CDR3 region has the DNA TGTGCCAGTAGTTTGACGGTACTGAACACTGAAGCTTTCTTT. It yields the protein CASSLTVLNTEAFF.

A single count supports this clone. This rearrangement joins TRBV2 to TRBJ2-5; perhaps D is TRBD1 or TRBD2 (6 bases each). The V and J ends lost 7 bases and 3 bases respectively, with 12 bases between them. Germline V CDR1 and CDR2: SNHLY, FYNNEI. This CDR3 contains 13 residues. Here the CDR3 DNA reads TGTGCCAGCATTTCCGGGGGCGAAGAGACCCAGTACTTC. This sequence encodes CASISGGEETQYF. The full variable domain, its missing parts supplied by reference TRBV2 and TRBJ2-5, is EPEVTQTPSHQVTQMGQEVILRCVPISNHLYFYWYRQILGQKVEFLVSFYNNEISEKSEIFDDQFSVERPDGSNFTLKIRSTKLEDSAMYFCASISGGEETQYFGPGTRLLVL.